The sequence of this T cell receptor beta chain was determined in a study of blood T cells in healthy people across ages. Whole-study results and caveats: Researchers report that TCR beta diversity correlated strongly with naive T cell percentage. A roughly linear fall in TCR beta diversity per million T cells was seen with increasing age.

Concerning this clonotype: Its antigen is not identified.

This CDR3 is built from 16 residues. Germline values: CDR1 DFQATT, CDR2 SNEGSKA (reference sequence). After removal of 0 bases from V and 11 bases from J, the junction contained 15 bases not matched to a gene. With a J-beta primer mix and a sample-barcoded 5' primer, a second PCR ran about 7 to 12 cycles. From the 5' RACE reads, TCRdb called clonotypes with MiXCR, one entry per CDR3 protein. The repertoire consists of 1.5 million to 2 million distinct CDR3 sequences, with 49% occurring once and the leading ten covering approximately 2%. Material for sequencing was blood. The TCR was taken from a middle-aged woman in good health. The gene calls are TRBV20-1 and TRBJ1-4, with 7 bases fitting TRBD1. In DNA form, the CDR3 reads TGCAGTGCTAGAGATTGGATGGGACAAGGGGGCGGGAAACTGTTTTTT. It is translated as CSARDWMGQGGGKLFF.